The sequence of this T cell receptor (beta chain) was determined in a study of T-cell memory formation after mild COVID-19. Overall study: TCR clustering was largely donor specific. Study-wide findings and caveats: Mainly in CM and EM were contracting CD4+ clones; CD8+ were in EMRA.

Note on this clonotype: Its specificity is not known.

The germline gives CDR1 SEHNR, CDR2 FQNEAQ (reference sequence). V trimming: 5 bases; J trimming: 6 bases; junction bases outside the gene matches: 7. CDR3 length: 14 residues. MiXCR, run by TCRdb on the 5' RACE reads, gives a single entry per CDR3 protein. The sample yields 380,000 or so distinct CDR3 sequences, roughly an eighth seen once. The chain has TRBV7-9 and TRBJ2-7, with TRBD1 matching over 10 bases. The sequenced sample was PBMCs or a T cell subset sorted from them (not recorded which). The sequence came from a man aged 18 to 35 who had mild COVID-19 (a few samples of this study predate the infection). Cell type and time point are not known. The CDR3 spells CASSRQGADSEQYV. The CDR3 DNA reads TGTGCCAGCAGCCGACAGGGGGCTGATTCCGAGCAGTACGTC.